Below are 11 T cell receptor beta chains sequenced from a single sample in a study of T cell responses to AZD1222 COVID-19 vaccine. TCRdb keeps only in-frame clones here, not all; method: immunoSEQ multiplex PCR. The sample holds about 140,000 clones, more than 70% seen once. Source: peripheral blood, taken 28 days after the second AZD1222 dose. These receptors originate from an adult who received the AZD1222 COVID-19 vaccine.

The CDR3 nucleotides read TGTGCCAGCAGTTTAATAGGGCCAAAAGGCTACACCTTC. Amino acid sequence: CASSLIGPKGYTF. The J gene is TRBJ1-2, the V gene TRBV12-3 or TRBV12-4; D is unclear. The CDR3 runs to 13 residues. V was clipped by 2 bases and J by 8 bases, with 12 bases between them.

As concerns this clone: This sample also contains other DNA sequences that code for the same CDR3. The chain links TRBV4-1 to TRBJ2-1; no firm D call. The CDR3 has 15 residues. Germline V CDR1 and CDR2: MGHRA, YSYEKL. V was trimmed by 0 bases and J by 1 base, leaving 7 bases between them. CDR3 coding DNA: TGCGCCAGCAGCCAAGAAGGACGGTCCTACAATGAGCAGTTCTTC. Its translation: CASSQEGRSYNEQFF.

The J gene is TRBJ1-5, the V gene TRBV18; D unresolved. This CDR3 is built from 15 residues. Germline V gene sequence: CDR1 KGHSH, CDR2 LQKENI. Trimming removed 2 bases at V and 7 bases at J, with 15 bases between. The CDR3 sequence: CASSPDIYGGQPQHF. Here the CDR3 DNA reads TGTGCCAGCTCACCAGACATTTACGGCGGCCAGCCCCAGCATTTT.

The V call is TRBV7-6, the J call TRBJ1-2; D is perhaps TRBD1 (6 bases). Trimming left V 2 bases short and J 6 bases short, with 10 bases between. Germline V gene sequence: CDR1 SGHVS, CDR2 FNYEAQ. The CDR3 spans 13 residues. In nucleotides, the CDR3 is TGTGCCAGCAGCTTACTGACAGGCCATGGCTACACCTTC. It yields the protein CASSLLTGHGYTF.

This chain uses TRBV10-1 with TRBJ2-1; D call uncertain. V lost 3 bases and J lost 1, with 7 bases in between. In germline, CDR1 is WNHNN, CDR2 SYGVQD (reference sequence). The CDR3 has 14 amino acids. CDR3 in DNA: TGCGCCAGCAGTGATCTGGTATCCTACAATGAGCAGTTCTTC. Its translation is CASSDLVSYNEQFF.

The chain carries TRBV2 and TRBJ1-5; D unresolved. This CDR3 region has 14 residues. Trimming took off 6 bases at V and 9 bases at J, with 18 bases between the two ends. Germline V gene lookup returns CDR1 SNHLY and CDR2 FYNNEI. CDR3 coding DNA: TGTGCCAGCAGCGACGAGGAGGTCGGTCCGCCCCAGCATTTT. Amino acid sequence: CASSDEEVGPPQHF.

V and J are TRBV5-8 and TRBJ2-3, with D uncertain. The germline gives CDR1 SGHTS, CDR2 YDEGEE. The CDR3 sequence is 10 residues long. V was trimmed by 9 bases and J by 6 bases, leaving 8 bases between them. CDR3 coding DNA: TGTGCCAACGCCGGGGATACGCAGTATTTT. Its protein product is CANAGDTQYF.

The chain couples TRBV5-8 to TRBJ1-4, with D uncertain. Trimming cost V 0 bases and J 7 bases, with 16 bases left between them. Germline values: CDR1 SGHTS, CDR2 YDEGEE. This CDR3 has 16 amino acids. CDR3 loop: CASSLEGRPVGEKLFF. The CDR3 DNA reads TGTGCCAGCAGCTTGGAAGGACGACCTGTGGGTGAAAAACTGTTTTTT.

The V and J genes are TRBV7-6 and TRBJ2-1; 9 bases are shared with TRBD2. The V segment lost 2 bases and the J segment 5 bases; nucleotides outside the gene matches: 10. The length of the CDR3 is 17 residues. CDR1 and CDR2 from the germline V gene are SGHVS and FNYEAQ. CDR3 sequence reads: CASSLRAGGGSHNEQFF. The CDR3 region has the DNA TGTGCCAGCAGCTTACGAGCGGGGGGCGGGAGTCACAATGAGCAGTTCTTC.

This chain links TRBV19 with TRBJ1-5; no clear D gene. Germline lookup yields CDR1 LNHDA and CDR2 SQIVND (reference sequence). Between the trimmed V and J ends, which lost 9 bases and 0 bases, there was a span of 12 bases. The CDR3 spans 14 residues. CDR3 bases: TGTGCCAGCCACTCTCCGTATAGCAATCAGCCCCAGCATTTT. Amino acid sequence: CASHSPYSNQPQHF.

J is TRBJ2-5 and V is TRBV4-1; 8 bases are shared with TRBD1. Germline CDR1 is MGHRA and CDR2 is YSYEKL. The CDR3 runs 17 residues. V shed 2 bases, J shed 3 bases, and the junction held 11 bases outside the gene matches. The CDR3 is CASSQHPGQGGEETQYF. For the CDR3, the DNA is TGCGCCAGCAGCCAACACCCCGGACAGGGTGGGGAAGAGACCCAGTACTTC.